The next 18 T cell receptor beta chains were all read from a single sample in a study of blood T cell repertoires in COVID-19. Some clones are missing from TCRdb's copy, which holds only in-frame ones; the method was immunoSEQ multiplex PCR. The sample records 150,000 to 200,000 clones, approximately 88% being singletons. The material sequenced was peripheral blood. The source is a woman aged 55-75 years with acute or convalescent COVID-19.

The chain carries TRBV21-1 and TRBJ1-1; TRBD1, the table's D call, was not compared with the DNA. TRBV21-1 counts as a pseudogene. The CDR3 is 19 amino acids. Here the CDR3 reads CASSKKAVGGDRSYTEAFF. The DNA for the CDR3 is TGTGCCAGCAGCAAAAAAGCGGTAGGGGGAGACAGGTCTTACACTGAAGCTTTCTTT.

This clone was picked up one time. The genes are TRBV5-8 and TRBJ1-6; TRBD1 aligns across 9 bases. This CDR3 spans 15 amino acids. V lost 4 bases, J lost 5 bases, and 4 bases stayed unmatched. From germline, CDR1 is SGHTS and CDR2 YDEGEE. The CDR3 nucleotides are TGTGCCAGCAGCCAGGGACAGGGTGATAATTCACCCCTCCACTTT. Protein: CASSQGQGDNSPLHF.

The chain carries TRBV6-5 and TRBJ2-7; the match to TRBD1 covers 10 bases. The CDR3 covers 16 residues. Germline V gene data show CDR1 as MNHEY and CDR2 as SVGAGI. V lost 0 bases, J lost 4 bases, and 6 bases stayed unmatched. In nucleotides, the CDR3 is TGTGCCAGCAGTTACTCCTCCCCGGGACAGGGGTACGAGCAGTACTTC. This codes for CASSYSSPGQGYEQYF.

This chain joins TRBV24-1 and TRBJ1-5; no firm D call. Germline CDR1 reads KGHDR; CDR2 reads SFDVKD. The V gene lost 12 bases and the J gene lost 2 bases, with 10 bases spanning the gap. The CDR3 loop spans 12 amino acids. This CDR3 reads CAAGRGNQPQHF. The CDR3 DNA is TGTGCCGCTGGGAGGGGCAATCAGCCCCAGCATTTT.

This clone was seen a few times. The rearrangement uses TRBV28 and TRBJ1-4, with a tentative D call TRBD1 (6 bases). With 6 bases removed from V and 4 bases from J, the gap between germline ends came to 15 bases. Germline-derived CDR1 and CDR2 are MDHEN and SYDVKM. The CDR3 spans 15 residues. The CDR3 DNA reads TGTGCCAGCAGGCCCTCAGGGGCTTATAATGAAAAACTGTTTTTT. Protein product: CASRPSGAYNEKLFF.

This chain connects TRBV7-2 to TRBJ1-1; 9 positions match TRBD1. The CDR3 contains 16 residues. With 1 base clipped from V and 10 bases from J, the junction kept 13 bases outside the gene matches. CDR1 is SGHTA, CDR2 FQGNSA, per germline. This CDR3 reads CASSLVGAGTGSSAFF. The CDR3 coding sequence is TGTGCCAGCAGCTTAGTGGGGGCCGGGACAGGGTCATCAGCTTTCTTT.

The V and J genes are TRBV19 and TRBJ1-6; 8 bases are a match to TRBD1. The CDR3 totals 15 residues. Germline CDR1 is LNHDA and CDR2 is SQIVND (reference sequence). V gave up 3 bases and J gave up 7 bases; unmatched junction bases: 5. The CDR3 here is CASSMDRVRNSPLHF. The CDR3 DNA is TGTGCCAGTAGTATGGACAGGGTTAGGAATTCACCCCTCCACTTT.

The CDR3 DNA sequence: TGTGCCAGTACAGGGGGCGACTATGGCTACACCTTC. This encodes CASTGGDYGYTF. The V gene is TRBV5-4, the J gene TRBJ1-2; 9 nucleotides match TRBD1. This CDR3 comprises 12 residues. Trimming cost V 8 bases and J 3 bases; bases outside gene matches: 2. The germline gives CDR1 SGHNT, CDR2 YYREEE (reference sequence).

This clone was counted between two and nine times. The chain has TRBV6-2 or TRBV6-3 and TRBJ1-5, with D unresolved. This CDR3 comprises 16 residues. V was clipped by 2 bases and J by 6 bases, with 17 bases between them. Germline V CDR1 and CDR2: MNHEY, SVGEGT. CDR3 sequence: CASSYGQLIASQPQHF. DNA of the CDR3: TGTGCCAGCAGTTACGGTCAACTCATTGCGAGTCAGCCCCAGCATTTT.

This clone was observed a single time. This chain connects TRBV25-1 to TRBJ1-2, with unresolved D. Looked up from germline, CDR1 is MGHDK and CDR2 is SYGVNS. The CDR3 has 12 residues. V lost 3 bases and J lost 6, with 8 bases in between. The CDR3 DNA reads TGTGCCAGCAGTGAGGGCTTGAATGGCTACACCTTC. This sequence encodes CASSEGLNGYTF.

The CDR3 reads CSVVWYIGYGGYTF. CDR3 DNA sequence: TGCAGCGTTGTGTGGTATATCGGGTACGGTGGCTACACCTTC. This chain uses TRBV29-1 with TRBJ1-2, with D unresolved. The CDR3 is made up of 14 amino acids. V lost 4 bases and J 7 bases, leaving 19 bases between the germline ends. In germline, CDR1 is SQVTM, CDR2 ANQGSEA. Looking up the rest from reference TRBV29-1 and TRBJ1-2 gives the full variable domain: SAVISQKPSRDICQRGTSLTIQCQVDSQVTMMFWYRQQPGQSLTLIATANQGSEATYESGFVIDKFPISRPNLTFSTLTVSNMSPEDSSIYLCSVVWYIGYGGYTFGSGTRLTVV.

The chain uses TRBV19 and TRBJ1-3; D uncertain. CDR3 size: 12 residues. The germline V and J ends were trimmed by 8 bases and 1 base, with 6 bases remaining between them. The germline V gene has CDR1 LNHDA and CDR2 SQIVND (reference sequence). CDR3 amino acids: CASGRSGNTIYF. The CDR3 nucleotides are TGTGCCAGTGGCAGGTCTGGAAACACCATATATTTT. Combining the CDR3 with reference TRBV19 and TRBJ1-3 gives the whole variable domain DGGITQSPKYLFRKEGQNVTLSCEQNLNHDAMYWYRQDPGQGLRLIYYSQIVNDFQKGDIAEGYSVSREKKESFPLTVTSAQKNPTAFYLCASGRSGNTIYFGEGSWLTVV.

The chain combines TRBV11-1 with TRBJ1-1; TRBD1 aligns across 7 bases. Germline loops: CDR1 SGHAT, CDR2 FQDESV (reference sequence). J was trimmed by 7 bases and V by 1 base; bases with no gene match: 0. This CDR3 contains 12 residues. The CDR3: CASSLDRGEAFF. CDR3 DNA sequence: TGTGCCAGCAGCTTAGACAGGGGTGAAGCTTTCTTT.

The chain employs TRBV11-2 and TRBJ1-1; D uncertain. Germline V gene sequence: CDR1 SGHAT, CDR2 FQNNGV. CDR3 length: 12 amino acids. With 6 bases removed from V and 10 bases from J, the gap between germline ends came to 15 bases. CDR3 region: CASRGRWGVAFF. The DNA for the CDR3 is TGTGCCAGCAGGGGCCGGTGGGGAGTAGCTTTCTTT.

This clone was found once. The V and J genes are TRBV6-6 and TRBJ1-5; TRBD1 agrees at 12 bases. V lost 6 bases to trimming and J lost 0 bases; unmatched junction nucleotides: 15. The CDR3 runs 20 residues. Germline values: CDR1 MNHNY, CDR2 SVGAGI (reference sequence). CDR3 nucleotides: TGTGCCAGCAGCCCCATGCGCGGGACAGGGGGCTCCCATAGCAATCAGCCCCAGCATTTT. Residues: CASSPMRGTGGSHSNQPQHF.

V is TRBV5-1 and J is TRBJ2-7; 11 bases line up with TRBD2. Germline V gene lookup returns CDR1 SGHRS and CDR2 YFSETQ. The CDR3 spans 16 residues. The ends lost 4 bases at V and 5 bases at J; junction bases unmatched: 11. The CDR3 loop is CASSPGGSGGAHEQYF. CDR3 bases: TGCGCCAGCAGCCCGGGCGGTAGCGGGGGGGCCCACGAGCAGTACTTC. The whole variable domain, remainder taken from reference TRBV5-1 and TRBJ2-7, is KAGVTQTPRYLIKTRGQQVTLSCSPISGHRSVSWYQQTPGQGLQFLFEYFSETQRNKGNFPGRFSGRQFSNSRSEMNVSTLELGDSALYLCASSPGGSGGAHEQYFGPGTRLTVT.

This CDR3 reads CASSQRGGMGNQPQHF. CDR3 in DNA: TGTGCCAGCAGCCAAAGGGGGGGAATGGGCAATCAGCCCCAGCATTTT. The chain recombines TRBV3-1 (or the pseudogene TRBV3-2) with TRBJ1-5; a weak D match, TRBD1 (6 bases). The CDR3 runs to 16 residues. V lost 2 bases, J lost 2 bases, and 13 bases lay in between. Germline loops: CDR1 LGHDT, CDR2 YNNKEL (reference sequence).

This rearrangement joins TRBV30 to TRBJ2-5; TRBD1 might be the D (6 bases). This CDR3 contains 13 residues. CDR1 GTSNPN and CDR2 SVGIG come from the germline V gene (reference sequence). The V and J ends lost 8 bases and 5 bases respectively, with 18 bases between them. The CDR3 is CAVQHGGRETQYF. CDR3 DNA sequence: TGTGCCGTACAACATGGGGGCCGGGAGACCCAGTACTTC.